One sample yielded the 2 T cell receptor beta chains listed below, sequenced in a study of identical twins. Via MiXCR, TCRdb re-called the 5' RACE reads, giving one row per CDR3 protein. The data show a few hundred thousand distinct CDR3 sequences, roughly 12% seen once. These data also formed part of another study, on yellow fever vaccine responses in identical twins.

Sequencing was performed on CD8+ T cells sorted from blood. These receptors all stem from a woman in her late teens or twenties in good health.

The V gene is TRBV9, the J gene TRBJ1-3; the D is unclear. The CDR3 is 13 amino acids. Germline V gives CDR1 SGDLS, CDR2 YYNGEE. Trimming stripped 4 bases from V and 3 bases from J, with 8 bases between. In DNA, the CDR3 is TGTGCCAGCAGCCCTACTGGTGGAAACACCATATATTTT. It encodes CASSPTGGNTIYF.

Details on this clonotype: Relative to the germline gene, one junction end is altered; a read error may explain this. This chain's CDR3 is CANSLLATDTQYF. DNA of the CDR3: TGTGCCAACAGCTTACTGGCCACAGATACGCAGTATTTT. The J gene is TRBJ2-3, the V gene TRBV11-2; D remains ambiguous. The germline CDR1 and CDR2 sequences are SGHAT and FQNNGV. The CDR3 has 13 amino acids.